These 3 T cell receptor beta chains came from one sample sequenced in a study of identifying expanded T cells in peripheral blood. Produced via immunoSEQ multiplex PCR; TCRdb's table is partial and in-frame only. The table shows about 100,000 clones, with around 88% occurring only once. The sequenced sample was blood. The receptor set was obtained from a person aged 18-70 years in good health.

The table lists this clone with a few counts. V and J are TRBV5-1 and TRBJ1-6, with D possibly TRBD1 on 6 matching bases. Germline CDR1 reads SGHRS; CDR2 reads YFSETQ. There are 14 residues in the CDR3. Trimming took 4 bases from V and 14 from J, leaving 19 bases between them. The CDR3 spells CASSGGLRGSALHF. In DNA form, the CDR3 reads TGCGCCAGCAGCGGGGGGCTTAGGGGATCCGCCCTCCACTTT.

The rearrangement joins TRBV5-1 to TRBJ2-1; possibly TRBD1 for D (5 bases). The V and J ends lost 4 bases and 1 base respectively, with 12 bases between them. Germline V CDR1 and CDR2: SGHRS, YFSETQ. The CDR3 is 15 residues long. As DNA, the CDR3 is TGCGCCAGCAGCGGCCAGGGTTTGTCCTACAATGAGCAGTTCTTC. It specifies CASSGQGLSYNEQFF.

The V and J genes are TRBV18 and TRBJ2-3, with 9 bases lining up with TRBD2. CDR1 and CDR2 from the germline V gene are KGHSH and LQKENI. J was trimmed by 3 bases and V by 5 bases; bases with no gene match: 6. The CDR3 runs to 15 residues. The CDR3 protein is CASSATSGWTDTQYF. The CDR3 DNA reads as TGTGCCAGCTCAGCGACTAGCGGCTGGACAGATACGCAGTATTTT.